This T cell receptor beta chain was identified in a study of OX40 agonist ivuxolimab in advanced cancers. At the level of the study: One hepatocellular carcinoma and a couple of cutaneous melanoma patients partially responded.

Overall study findings and caveats: At doses 0.1 to 3.0 mg/kg, CD4+ and CD8+ clones expanded. Averaging showed that CD8+ T cells had more expanded clones than CD4+ did.

To note about this clone: Its antigen is unidentified.

CDR1 SGHVS and CDR2 FNYEAQ come from the germline V gene. The V segment lost 2 bases and the J segment 5 bases; nucleotides outside the gene matches: 14. The CDR3 runs to 18 residues. Blood samples were obtained at baseline, cycle 4 day 1, and cycle 7 day 1. Profiling relied on immunoSEQ multiplex PCR, and the TCRdb table lists in-frame clones only, not all of them. The data hold roughly 41,000 clones, with 82% observed a single time. Sequenced here: CD4+ or CD8+ T cells sorted from blood, sampled in a trial of the OX40 agonist ivuxolimab. This receptor was obtained from an adult with an advanced solid tumor such as melanoma, head and neck, liver or kidney cancer. The chain combines TRBV7-6 with TRBJ2-1; 8 bases align to TRBD2. The CDR3 nucleotides are TGTGCCAGCAGCTTAATGGTCTCTCGGGGGGGTAATCACAATGAGCAGTTCTTC. Its translation is CASSLMVSRGGNHNEQFF.